This entry describes one TCR beta chain. What it binds is not known. This sample was included in a study of prognosis after radiotherapy for stage I lung cancer. Findings and caveats of the study: Patients given stereotactic body radiation therapy showed fewer unique TCR clones afterward, median roughly 9,900 versus 7,200.

V was pared by 6 bases and J by 8 bases, with 9 bases of the junction left unmatched. Per germline, CDR1 MNHNS and CDR2 SASEGT. The CDR3 is 13 residues long. TCR beta CDR3 was amplified from genomic DNA by two-round multiplex PCR. For every TRBV and TRBJ gene, a specific primer was used in first-round PCR. TCRdb itself ran the multiplex PCR reads through MiXCR, one entry per CDR3 protein. Of about 35,000 distinct CDR3 sequences in the sample, more than 30% were seen once. Specimen: PBMCs, collected before or after stereotactic body radiation therapy (not recorded which). The gene calls are TRBV6-1 and TRBJ1-2, with 7 bases fitting TRBD1. This sequence originates from a donor over 45 with non-small cell lung cancer. The CDR3 sequence is CASRRVPGQGYTF. CDR3 nucleotide sequence: TGTGCCAGCAGGCGGGTTCCGGGACAGGGCTACACCTTC.